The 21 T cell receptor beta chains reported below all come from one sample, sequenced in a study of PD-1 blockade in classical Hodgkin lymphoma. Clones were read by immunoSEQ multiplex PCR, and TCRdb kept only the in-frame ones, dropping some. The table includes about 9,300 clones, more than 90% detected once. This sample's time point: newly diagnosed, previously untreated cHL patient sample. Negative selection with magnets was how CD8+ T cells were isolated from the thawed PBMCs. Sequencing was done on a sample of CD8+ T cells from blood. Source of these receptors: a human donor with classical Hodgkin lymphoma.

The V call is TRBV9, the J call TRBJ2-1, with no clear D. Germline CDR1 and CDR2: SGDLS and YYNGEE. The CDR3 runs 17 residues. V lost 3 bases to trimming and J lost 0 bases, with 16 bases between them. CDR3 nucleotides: TGTGCCAGCAGCGCCCTATCTACTTTAAGCTCCTACAATGAGCAGTTCTTC. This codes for CASSALSTLSSYNEQFF. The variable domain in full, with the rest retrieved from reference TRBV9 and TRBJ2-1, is DSGVTQTPKHLITATGQRVTLRCSPRSGDLSVYWYQQSLDQGLQFLIQYYNGEERAKGNILERFSAQQFPDLHSELNLSSLELGDSALYFCASSALSTLSSYNEQFFGPGTRLTVL.

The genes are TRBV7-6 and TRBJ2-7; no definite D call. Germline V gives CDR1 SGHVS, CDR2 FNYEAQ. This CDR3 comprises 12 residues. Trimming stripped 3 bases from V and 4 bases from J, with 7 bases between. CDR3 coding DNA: TGTGCCAGCAGCTTGGGCAGTTACGAGCAGTACTTC. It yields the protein CASSLGSYEQYF.

The CDR3 spells CASSFYPFRQGTWEQYF. The CDR3 nucleotides read TGTGCCAGCAGCTTTTATCCCTTTCGACAGGGGACATGGGAGCAGTACTTC. The chain joins TRBV5-6 to TRBJ2-7; TRBD1 matches at 8 bases. Germline lookup yields CDR1 SGHDT and CDR2 YYEEEE. The trim removed 2 bases at V and 7 bases at J, leaving 17 bases unmatched. The CDR3 is 17 residues long.

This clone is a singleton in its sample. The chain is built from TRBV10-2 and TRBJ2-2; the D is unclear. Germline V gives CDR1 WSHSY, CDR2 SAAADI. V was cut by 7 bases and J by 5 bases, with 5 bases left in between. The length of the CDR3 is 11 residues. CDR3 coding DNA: TGCGCCAGCATTTGGACCGGGGAGCTGTTTTTT. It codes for CASIWTGELFF.

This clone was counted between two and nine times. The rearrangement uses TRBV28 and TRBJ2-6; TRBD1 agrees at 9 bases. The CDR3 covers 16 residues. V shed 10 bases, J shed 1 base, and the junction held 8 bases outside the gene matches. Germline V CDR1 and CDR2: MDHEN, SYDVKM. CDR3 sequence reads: CATTDRGESGANVLTF. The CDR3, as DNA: TGTGCCACCACGGACAGGGGAGAATCTGGGGCCAACGTCCTGACTTTC.

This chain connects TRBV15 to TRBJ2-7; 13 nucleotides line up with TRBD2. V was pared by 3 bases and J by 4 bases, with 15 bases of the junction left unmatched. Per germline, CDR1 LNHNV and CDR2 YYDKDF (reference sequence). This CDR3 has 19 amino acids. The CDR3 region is CATSSDTGTSGIPWYEQYF. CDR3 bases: TGTGCCACCAGCAGCGATACCGGGACTAGCGGGATCCCTTGGTACGAGCAGTACTTC.

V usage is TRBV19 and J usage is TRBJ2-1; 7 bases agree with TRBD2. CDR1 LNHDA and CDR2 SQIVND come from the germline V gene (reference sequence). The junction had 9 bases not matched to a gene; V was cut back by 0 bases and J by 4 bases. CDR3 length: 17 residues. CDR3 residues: CASSIDWASGAYNEQFF. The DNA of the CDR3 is TGTGCCAGTAGTATAGATTGGGCTAGCGGAGCATACAATGAGCAGTTCTTC.

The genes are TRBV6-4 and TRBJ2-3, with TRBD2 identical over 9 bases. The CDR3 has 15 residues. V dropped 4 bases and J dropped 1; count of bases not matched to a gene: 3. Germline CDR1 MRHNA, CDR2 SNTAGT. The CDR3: CASSVLAGGTDTQYF. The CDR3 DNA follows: TGTGCCAGCAGTGTTTTAGCGGGGGGCACAGATACGCAGTATTTT.

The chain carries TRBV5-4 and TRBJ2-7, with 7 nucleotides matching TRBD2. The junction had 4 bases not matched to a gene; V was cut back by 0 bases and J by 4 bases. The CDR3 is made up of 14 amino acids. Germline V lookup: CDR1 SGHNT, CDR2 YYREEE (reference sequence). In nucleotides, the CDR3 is TGTGCCAGCAGCTTGGACGGGGGGTTTTACGAGCAGTACTTC. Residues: CASSLDGGFYEQYF.

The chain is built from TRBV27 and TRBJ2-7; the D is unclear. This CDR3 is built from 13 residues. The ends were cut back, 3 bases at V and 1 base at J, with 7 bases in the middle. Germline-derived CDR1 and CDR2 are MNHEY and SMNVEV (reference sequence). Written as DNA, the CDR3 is TGTGCCAGCAGTTTTGTGAAGTCCTACGAGCAGTACTTC. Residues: CASSFVKSYEQYF.

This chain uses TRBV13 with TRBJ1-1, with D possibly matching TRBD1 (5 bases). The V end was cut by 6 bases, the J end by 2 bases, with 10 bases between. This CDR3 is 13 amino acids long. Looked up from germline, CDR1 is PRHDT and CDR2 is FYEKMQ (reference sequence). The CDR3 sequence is CASSLRGNTEAFF. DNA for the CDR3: TGTGCCAGCAGTTTAAGGGGAAACACTGAAGCTTTCTTT.

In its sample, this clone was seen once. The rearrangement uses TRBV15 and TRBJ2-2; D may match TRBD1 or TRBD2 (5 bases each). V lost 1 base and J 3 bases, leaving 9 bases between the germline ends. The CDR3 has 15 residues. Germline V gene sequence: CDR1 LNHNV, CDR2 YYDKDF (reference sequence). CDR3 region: CATSRARGDTGELFF. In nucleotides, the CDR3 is TGTGCCACCAGCAGAGCTCGAGGGGACACCGGGGAGCTGTTTTTT.

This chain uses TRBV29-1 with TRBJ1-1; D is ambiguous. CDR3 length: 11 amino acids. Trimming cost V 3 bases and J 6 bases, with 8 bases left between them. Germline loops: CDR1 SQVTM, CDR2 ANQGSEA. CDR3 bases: TGCAGCGTTGACAGGTACTCTGAAGCTTTCTTT. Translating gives CSVDRYSEAFF.

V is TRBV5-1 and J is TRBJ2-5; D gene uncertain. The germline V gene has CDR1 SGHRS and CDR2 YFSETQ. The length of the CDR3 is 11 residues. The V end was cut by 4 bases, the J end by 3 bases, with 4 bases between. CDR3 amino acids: CASSIEETQYF. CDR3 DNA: TGCGCCAGCAGCATCGAAGAGACCCAGTACTTC.

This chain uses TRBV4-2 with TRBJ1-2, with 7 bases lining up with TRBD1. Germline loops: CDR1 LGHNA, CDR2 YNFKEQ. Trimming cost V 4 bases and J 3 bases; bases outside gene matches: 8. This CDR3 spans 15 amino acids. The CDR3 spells CASSLPGGGDYGYTF. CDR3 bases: TGTGCCAGCAGCCTACCGGGAGGGGGCGACTATGGCTACACCTTC.

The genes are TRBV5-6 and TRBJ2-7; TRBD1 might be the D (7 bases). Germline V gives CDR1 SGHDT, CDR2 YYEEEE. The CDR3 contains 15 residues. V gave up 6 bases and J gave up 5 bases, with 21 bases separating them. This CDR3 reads CASIGRQGSFNEQYF. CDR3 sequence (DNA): TGTGCCAGCATCGGGAGACAGGGAAGTTTCAACGAGCAGTACTTC.

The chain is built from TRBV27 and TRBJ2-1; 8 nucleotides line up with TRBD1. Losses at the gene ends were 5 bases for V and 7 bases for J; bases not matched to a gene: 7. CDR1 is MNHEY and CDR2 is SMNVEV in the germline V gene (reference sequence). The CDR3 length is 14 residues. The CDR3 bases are TGTGCCAGCAGTGGGCAGGGGGCCAGGAATGAGCAGTTCTTC. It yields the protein CASSGQGARNEQFF.

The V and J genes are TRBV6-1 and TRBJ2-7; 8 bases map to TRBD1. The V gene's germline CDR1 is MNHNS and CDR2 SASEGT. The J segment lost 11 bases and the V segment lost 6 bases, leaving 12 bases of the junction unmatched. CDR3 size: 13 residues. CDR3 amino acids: CASRPWTGPLEYF. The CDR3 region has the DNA TGTGCCAGCAGACCATGGACAGGGCCATTAGAGTACTTC.

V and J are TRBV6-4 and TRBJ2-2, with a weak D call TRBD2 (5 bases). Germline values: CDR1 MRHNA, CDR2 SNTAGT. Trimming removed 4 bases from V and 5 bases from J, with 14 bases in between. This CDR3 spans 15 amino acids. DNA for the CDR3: TGTGCCAGCAGTGCCGGCGGGCTAGAAACCGGGGAGCTGTTTTTT. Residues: CASSAGGLETGELFF.

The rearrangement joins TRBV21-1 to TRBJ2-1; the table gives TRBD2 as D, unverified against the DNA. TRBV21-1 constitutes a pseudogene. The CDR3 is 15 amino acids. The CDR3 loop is CASRLAAGGDNEQFF. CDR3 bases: TGTGCCAGCCGTCTAGCGGCCGGGGGGGACAATGAGCAGTTCTTC.

The CDR3 protein is CASSVLTGPEQYF. The DNA for the CDR3 is TGTGCCAGCAGTGTACTGACAGGGCCCGAGCAGTACTTC. V and J are TRBV2 and TRBJ2-5, with 7 bases matching TRBD1. The DNA end lines up better with TRBJ2-7; the J call may be wrong. CDR1 and CDR2 from the germline V gene are SNHLY and FYNNEI. CDR3 length equals 13 residues.